This T cell receptor (beta chain) was obtained from a study of T cell repertoires in cytomegalovirus infection. On the study more broadly: Peptides in the study included HLA-C-restricted and HLA-B-restricted CMV epitopes. Both a matching HLA type and CMV infection were indicated by public TCR beta signatures. Study-level results: Identification of carriers of CMV plus the relevant HLA was performed using cumulative public TCR beta family frequency. The ex vivo response was dominated by HLA-C-restricted CMV-specific TCR beta clonotypes.

V dropped 6 bases and J dropped 0 bases, with 15 bases sitting between them. The CDR3 spans 15 residues. From germline, CDR1 is MNHEY and CDR2 SVGEGT. Worth noting for this clonotype: Antigen specificity is unknown.

In TCRdb, the reads were re-called with MiXCR into one record per CDR3 protein. The table lists fewer than 950,000 distinct CDR3 sequences, around a third of them singletons, with 9.5% to 15% in the top ten. The rearrangement uses TRBV6-2 or TRBV6-3 and TRBJ2-7; D may be TRBD2 (7 bases). Sequenced material: cultured CD8+ T cells from PBMCs, taken from culture after CMV antigen stimulation. The TCR was taken from a human donor in good health (CMV status not recorded). Some clones in this sample may be carry-over from other donors' samples. CDR3: CASSKWGGASYEQYV. CDR3 DNA: TGTGCCAGCAGCAAGTGGGGGGGGGCCTCCTACGAGCAGTACGTC.